The source of this TCR beta chain is a study of T cell responses to AZD1222 COVID-19 vaccine (dated by TCRdb to the early 2020s). General notes on the study: Because spike-specific TCR depth and breadth did not differ between the two schedules, AZD1222 recipients who got a second dose at roughly 4 weeks were pooled with those who got a second dose at roughly 12 weeks. TCR sequencing was performed for over 230 trial participants, of whom about 200 were given two doses of AZD1222 and around 25 were given two doses of MenACWY control vaccine. Trial participants were enrolled by age into subgroups of 18-55, 56-69 and 70-plus years, and around 140, 26 and 57 TCR-sequenced participants, respectively, were included in these subgroups. Beyond this particular receptor, the publication reports: Conclusions about previously exposed vaccinees were limited because only six AZD1222 recipients were SARS-CoV-2 seropositive at baseline. The 56-69-year group was small, and its depth increase did not reach significance, likely because of low power. Participants were mostly white British, with more females than males. The authors suggested clonal diversity may have been underestimated. Reportedly, close to half of the unique spike-specific TCRs recognized epitopes lying outside the regions that are mutated in the B.1.351 and B.1.1.7 variants. No day 14 peak-response samples were available, so repertoires were characterized only after the peak T cell response. After two AZD1222 doses, spike-specific TCR breadth and depth were significantly higher than at day 0 and than in MenACWY recipients. Vaccine-associated CD4 TCRs spanned the whole spike protein, with dominant responses in regions 160-218 and 743-854.

The intended sense of this specimen's time point label: baseline before first vaccination. Vaccinee samples came from UK trials COV001 and COV002, including a single-blind randomized controlled phase 2/3 trial of AZD1222 (ChAdOx1 nCoV-19) in healthy adults. Trial participant PBMC samples were collected at day 0 and day 28 after the second dose for TCRbeta chain sequencing. The CDR3 regions of human TCRbeta chains were subjected to immunosequencing. As for the authors' bioinformatics: Repertoire TCRs were matched against a reference library of SARS-CoV-2-specific TCRs generated with the MIRA antigen-specificity platform. Breadth was defined as the fraction of unique TCRs that were SARS-CoV-2-associated, and depth was defined as the fraction of total T cells that were SARS-CoV-2-associated. Using the MIRA data, each spike-specific TCR was mapped to the spike region that the TCR reacts to and placed in a CD4 or CD8 class. Log10-transformed breadth and depth values were compared by one-way ANOVA with Sidak's multiple comparisons tests. TCRdb carries this immuneACCESS record with in-frame sequences only. Its versions omit some clonotypes, under half of them owing to an unresolved V gene in the studies checked, with the rest unexplained. That table furnishes V, J and clone size, whereas the DNA furnished D and trimming. This sample lists under 200,000 clones; 90% were detected once. The top ten constitute approximately 1.5% of the sample.

Reading from cysteine to phenylalanine, the CDR3 counts 13 amino acids. The read is trimmed to its CDR3 DNA, 39 bases read in frame from base 1. Cut back by 9 bases and 4 bases, the V and J ends lie 10 bases apart. The germline V gene (reference sequence) supplies CDR1 LNHDA and CDR2 SQIVND. Note on this clone: It has no known antigen specificity. No qualities accompany the bases; no much larger clone lies one base away.

This specimen consisted of peripheral blood, obtained on day 0 of AZD1222 vaccination. The chain was built from TRBV19 and TRBJ2-6; the D gene assignment is ambiguous. The sequence was collected from an adult in good health. Read as DNA, the sequence is TGTGCCAGCGGGCCCACCGGGGCCAACGTCCTGACTTTC. Translated, this gives CASGPTGANVLTF. Extended through the reference TRBV19 and TRBJ2-6 proteins, this CDR3 yields the full variable domain: DGGITQSPKYLFRKEGQNVTLSCEQNLNHDAMYWYRQDPGQGLRLIYYSQIVNDFQKGDIAEGYSVSREKKESFPLTVTSAQKNPTAFYLCASGPTGANVLTFGAGSRLTVL.